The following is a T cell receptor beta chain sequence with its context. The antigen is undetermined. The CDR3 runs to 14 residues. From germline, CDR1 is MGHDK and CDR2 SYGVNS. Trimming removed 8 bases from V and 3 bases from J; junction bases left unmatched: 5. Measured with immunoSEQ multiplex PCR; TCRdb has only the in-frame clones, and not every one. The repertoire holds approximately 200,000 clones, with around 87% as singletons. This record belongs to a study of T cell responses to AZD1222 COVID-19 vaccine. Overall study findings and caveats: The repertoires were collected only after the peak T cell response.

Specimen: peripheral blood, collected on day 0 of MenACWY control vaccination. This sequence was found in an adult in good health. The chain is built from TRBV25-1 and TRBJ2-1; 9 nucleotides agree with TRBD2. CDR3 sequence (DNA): TGTGCCAGCTTAGCGGGAGACTACTACAATGAGCAGTTCTTC. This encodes CASLAGDYYNEQFF.